These 17 T cell receptor beta chains came from one sample sequenced in a study of T cell responses to AZD1222 COVID-19 vaccine. Libraries were prepared by immunoSEQ multiplex PCR; TCRdb keeps only in-frame clonotypes and omits some of them. The sample yields over 75,000 clones, under 95% seen once. This sample comprised peripheral blood, obtained on day 0 of AZD1222 vaccination. The receptors here all came from an adult in good health.

The chain employs TRBV5-4 and TRBJ2-7, with a tentative D call TRBD2 (7 bases). Trimming removed 3 bases at V and 4 bases at J, with 20 bases between. CDR1 and CDR2 from the germline V gene are SGHNT and YYREEE (reference sequence). The CDR3 runs 16 residues. CDR3 protein: CASSSHPGAGVYEQYF. CDR3 in DNA: TGTGCCAGCAGCTCCCACCCGGGGGCGGGAGTATACGAGCAGTACTTC.

The J gene is TRBJ1-6, the V gene TRBV14; D unclear. This CDR3 is built from 14 residues. Germline V lookup: CDR1 SGHDN, CDR2 FVKESK. Trimming took off 5 bases at V and 4 bases at J, with 9 bases between the two ends. CDR3 amino acids: CASSGGGYNSPLHF. The CDR3 nucleotides read TGTGCCAGCAGCGGCGGCGGTTATAATTCACCCCTCCACTTT.

This chain connects TRBV6-5 to TRBJ2-7; TRBD1 aligns across 7 bases. The V gene's germline CDR1 is MNHEY and CDR2 SVGAGI. With V trimmed by 4 bases and J by 2 bases, 8 bases remained unmatched. The CDR3 totals 15 residues. The CDR3 bases are TGTGCCAGCAGTTCTACAGCGACAGGGCCCTACGAGCAGTACTTC. The encoded protein is CASSSTATGPYEQYF.

The chain combines TRBV24-1 with TRBJ2-2, with D possibly TRBD1 on 6 matching bases. There are 16 residues in the CDR3. CDR1 is KGHDR, CDR2 SFDVKD, per germline. The V gene lost 3 bases and the J gene lost 3 bases, with 13 bases spanning the gap. CDR3 region: CATSDPRTEDTGELFF. The DNA for the CDR3 is TGTGCCACCAGTGATCCCCGGACAGAAGACACCGGGGAGCTGTTTTTT.

The chain has TRBV19 and TRBJ1-5; no reliable D call. Trimming removed 4 bases from V and 0 bases from J, with 10 bases in between. This CDR3 has 15 amino acids. Germline V gene lookup returns CDR1 LNHDA and CDR2 SQIVND (reference sequence). The CDR3 sequence: CASSTPGNSNQPQHF. CDR3 DNA sequence: TGTGCCAGTAGTACCCCGGGTAATAGCAATCAGCCCCAGCATTTT.

V is TRBV28 and J is TRBJ1-1; no firm D call. Germline V gene lookup returns CDR1 MDHEN and CDR2 SYDVKM. V was trimmed by 7 bases and J by 0 bases, leaving 24 bases between them. The CDR3 has 18 residues. The CDR3 is CASTHQGIRASLNTEAFF. CDR3 sequence (DNA): TGTGCCAGCACACACCAAGGGATTCGGGCATCGCTGAACACTGAAGCTTTCTTT.

The chain has TRBV6-1 and TRBJ1-3; D ambiguous. Trimming removed 3 bases at V and 2 bases at J, with 11 bases between. CDR3 size: 15 residues. Germline lookup yields CDR1 MNHNS and CDR2 SASEGT. This CDR3 is CASSEVGGTGNTIYF. In nucleotides, the CDR3 is TGTGCCAGCAGTGAGGTAGGAGGGACTGGAAACACCATATATTTT.

The rearrangement uses TRBV13 and TRBJ1-1; tentatively, D is TRBD1 (5 bases). The CDR3 loop spans 16 amino acids. Germline CDR1 and CDR2: PRHDT and FYEKMQ (reference sequence). Trimming cost V 5 bases and J 4 bases, with 20 bases left between them. This chain's CDR3 is CASSPVGDGGLTEAFF. CDR3 DNA: TGTGCCAGCAGCCCAGTGGGGGATGGGGGACTCACTGAAGCTTTCTTT.

The gene calls are TRBV27 and TRBJ2-1; 8 bases map to TRBD2. Germline V lookup: CDR1 MNHEY, CDR2 SMNVEV (reference sequence). The CDR3 has 15 amino acids. J gave up 4 bases and V 5 bases, and 7 bases lay outside the gene matches. The CDR3 protein is CASSRVGGVYNEQFF. The CDR3, as DNA: TGTGCCAGCAGTCGAGTCGGGGGGGTATACAATGAGCAGTTCTTC.

V and J are TRBV12-5 and TRBJ1-3, with D unresolved. The CDR3 loop spans 13 amino acids. V was trimmed by 4 bases and J by 2 bases, leaving 6 bases between them. The germline gives CDR1 LGHNT, CDR2 FRNRAP. The chain's CDR3 is CASGSEPGNTIYF. CDR3 nucleotides: TGTGCTAGTGGTTCCGAACCTGGAAACACCATATATTTT.

This clone was observed a single time. The J gene is TRBJ1-4, the V gene TRBV9; D gene uncertain. CDR3 length equals 15 residues. Germline assignment: CDR1 SGDLS and CDR2 YYNGEE. V was clipped by 3 bases and J by 4 bases, with 13 bases between them. This chain's CDR3 is CASSGPGPINEKLFF. In DNA, the CDR3 is TGTGCCAGCAGCGGTCCCGGGCCAATTAATGAAAAACTGTTTTTT.

The chain joins TRBV9 to TRBJ2-7; D call uncertain. Trimming took off 0 bases at V and 2 bases at J, with 9 bases between the two ends. CDR3 size: 14 residues. Germline assignment: CDR1 SGDLS and CDR2 YYNGEE. The CDR3 sequence is CASSVGATTYEQYF. The CDR3 coding sequence is TGTGCCAGCAGCGTAGGAGCAACAACCTACGAGCAGTACTTC. Drawing the rest from reference TRBV9 and TRBJ2-7, the complete variable domain is DSGVTQTPKHLITATGQRVTLRCSPRSGDLSVYWYQQSLDQGLQFLIQYYNGEERAKGNILERFSAQQFPDLHSELNLSSLELGDSALYFCASSVGATTYEQYFGPGTRLTVT.

The CDR3 bases are TGTGCCAGCAGCCAAGAATATAGGAGCACAGATACGCAGTATTTT. This translates into CASSQEYRSTDTQYF. This chain uses TRBV4-2 with TRBJ2-3; D remains unclear. The ends were cut back, 0 bases at V and 0 bases at J, with 7 bases in the middle. Germline lookup yields CDR1 LGHNA and CDR2 YNFKEQ. The CDR3 is made up of 15 amino acids.

The V call is TRBV28, the J call TRBJ1-2; D is possibly TRBD1 (5 bases). Trimming shortened V by 6 bases and J by 7 bases, and 21 bases separated the two germline ends. In germline, CDR1 is MDHEN, CDR2 SYDVKM. The CDR3 totals 15 residues. The CDR3 DNA reads as TGTGCCAGCAGGCCCCCCGGACGGGTTAGGGGTGGCTACACCTTC. Translated: CASRPPGRVRGGYTF.

This sequence joins TRBV19 and TRBJ1-2; a weak D match, TRBD1 (5 bases). With 8 bases removed from V and 8 bases from J, the gap between germline ends came to 21 bases. Looked up from germline, CDR1 is LNHDA and CDR2 is SQIVND (reference sequence). CDR3 length: 14 amino acids. The CDR3 is CASEQDAFNGGYTF. In DNA form, the CDR3 reads TGTGCCAGTGAACAGGACGCCTTCAACGGAGGCTACACCTTC.

In nucleotides, the CDR3 is TGTGCCAGCAGCTTGGGTTGGGTAACAGGCCTCGGTGCTGGCTACACCTTC. It yields the protein CASSLGWVTGLGAGYTF. V is TRBV5-6 and J is TRBJ1-2; D possibly corresponds to TRBD1 (5 bases). Trimming removed 0 bases from V and 7 bases from J, with 22 bases in between. The CDR3 consists of 17 residues. Germline assignment: CDR1 SGHDT and CDR2 YYEEEE.

This sequence joins TRBV3-1 (or the pseudogene TRBV3-2) and TRBJ2-7; D is unresolved. The CDR3 runs 15 residues. The germline V gene has CDR1 LGHDT and CDR2 YNNKEL (reference sequence). The V end lost 0 bases, the J end lost 0 bases, and 9 bases lay between the germline ends. The CDR3: CASSQDGRSSYEQYF. The CDR3 bases are TGTGCCAGCAGCCAAGATGGGCGGAGCTCCTACGAGCAGTACTTC.